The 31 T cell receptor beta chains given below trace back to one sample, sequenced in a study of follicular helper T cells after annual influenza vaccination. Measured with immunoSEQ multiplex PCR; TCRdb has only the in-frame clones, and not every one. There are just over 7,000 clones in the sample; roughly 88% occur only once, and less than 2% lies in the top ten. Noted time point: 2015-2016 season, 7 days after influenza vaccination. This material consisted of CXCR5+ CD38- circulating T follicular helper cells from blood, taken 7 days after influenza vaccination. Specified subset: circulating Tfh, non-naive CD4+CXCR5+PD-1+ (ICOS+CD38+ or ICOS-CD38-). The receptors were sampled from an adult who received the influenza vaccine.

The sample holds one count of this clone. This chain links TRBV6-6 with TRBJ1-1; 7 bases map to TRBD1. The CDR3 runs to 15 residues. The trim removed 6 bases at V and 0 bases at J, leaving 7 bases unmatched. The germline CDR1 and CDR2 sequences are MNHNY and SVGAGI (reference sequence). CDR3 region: CASSPQGRMNTEAFF. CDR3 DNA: TGTGCCAGCAGCCCACAGGGGCGCATGAACACTGAAGCTTTCTTT.

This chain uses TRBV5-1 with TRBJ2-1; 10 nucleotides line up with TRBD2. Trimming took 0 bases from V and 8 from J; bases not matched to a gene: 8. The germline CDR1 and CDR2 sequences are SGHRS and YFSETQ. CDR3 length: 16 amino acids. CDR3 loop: CASSLVAAGGRHEQFF. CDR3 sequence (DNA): TGCGCCAGCAGCTTGGTGGCAGCGGGAGGGCGCCATGAGCAGTTCTTC.

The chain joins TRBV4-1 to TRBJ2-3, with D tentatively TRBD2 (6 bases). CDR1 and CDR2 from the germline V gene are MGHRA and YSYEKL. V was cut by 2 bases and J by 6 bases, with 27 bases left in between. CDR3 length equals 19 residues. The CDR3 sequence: CASSQTPPGRTGALDTQYF. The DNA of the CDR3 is TGCGCCAGCAGCCAAACCCCCCCCGGGAGAACGGGAGCACTGGATACGCAGTATTTT.

The CDR3 DNA is TGTGCCAGCAGTTACGGGTACAATGAGCAGTTCTTC. Translation: CASSYGYNEQFF. V and J are TRBV6-6 and TRBJ2-1; no firm D call. This CDR3 contains 12 residues. Germline assignment: CDR1 MNHNY and CDR2 SVGAGI (reference sequence). The germline V and J ends were trimmed by 2 bases and 4 bases, with 3 bases remaining between them.

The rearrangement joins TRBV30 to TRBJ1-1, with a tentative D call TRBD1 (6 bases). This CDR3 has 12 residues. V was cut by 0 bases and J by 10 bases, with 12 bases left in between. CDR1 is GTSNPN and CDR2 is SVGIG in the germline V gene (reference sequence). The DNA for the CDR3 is TGTGCCTGGAGTGTAGTTACAGGGCGAGCTTTCTTT. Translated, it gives CAWSVVTGRAFF. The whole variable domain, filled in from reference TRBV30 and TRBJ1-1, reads SQTIHQWPATLVQPVGSPLSLECTVEGTSNPNLYWYRQAAGRGLQLLFYSVGIGQISSEVPQNLSASRPQDRQFILSSKKLLLSDSGFYLCAWSVVTGRAFFGQGTRLTVV.

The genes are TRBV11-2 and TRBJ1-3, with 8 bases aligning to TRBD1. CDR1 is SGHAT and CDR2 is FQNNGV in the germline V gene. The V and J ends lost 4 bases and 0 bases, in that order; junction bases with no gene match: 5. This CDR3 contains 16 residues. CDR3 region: CASSSATGGSGNTIYF. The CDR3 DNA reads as TGTGCCAGCAGCTCGGCAACAGGGGGCTCTGGAAACACCATATATTTT.

In DNA, the CDR3 is TGTGCCAGCAGCCGAGGGACCGGGACAGGAGGCGAGCAGTACTTC. This translates into CASSRGTGTGGEQYF. The J gene is TRBJ2-7, the V gene TRBV7-8; 8 nucleotides agree with TRBD1. CDR1 SGHVS and CDR2 FQNEAQ come from the germline V gene. This CDR3 comprises 15 residues. The V and J ends lost 5 bases and 6 bases, in that order; junction bases with no gene match: 12.

CDR3 nucleotide sequence: TGTGCCAGCAGTTTAGATCTTGCAGGGGGCTCTGAAGCTTTCTTT. Protein product: CASSLDLAGGSEAFF. The V gene is TRBV27, the J gene TRBJ1-1; 8 bases are shared with TRBD1. The germline V gene has CDR1 MNHEY and CDR2 SMNVEV (reference sequence). V shed 2 bases, J shed 6 bases, and the junction held 8 bases outside the gene matches. CDR3 length equals 15 residues.

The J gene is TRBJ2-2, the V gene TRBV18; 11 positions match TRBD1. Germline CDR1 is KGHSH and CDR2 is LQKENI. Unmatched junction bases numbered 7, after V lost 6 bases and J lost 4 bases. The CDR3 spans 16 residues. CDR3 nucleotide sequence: TGTGCCAGCTCGTCTGCGGGGACAGGGGGCACCGGGGAGCTGTTTTTT. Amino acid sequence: CASSSAGTGGTGELFF.

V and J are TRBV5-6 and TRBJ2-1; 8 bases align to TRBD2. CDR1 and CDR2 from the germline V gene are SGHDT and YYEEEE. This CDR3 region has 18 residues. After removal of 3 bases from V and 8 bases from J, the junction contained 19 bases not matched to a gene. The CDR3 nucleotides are TGTGCCAGCAGCTCGCTGGTGGCGGGAGGACCTACGGGGCATGAGCAGTTCTTC. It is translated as CASSSLVAGGPTGHEQFF.

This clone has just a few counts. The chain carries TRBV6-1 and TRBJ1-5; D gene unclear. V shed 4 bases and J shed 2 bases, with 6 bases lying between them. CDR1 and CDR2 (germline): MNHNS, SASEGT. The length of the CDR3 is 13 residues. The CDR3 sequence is CASSGSGNQPQHF. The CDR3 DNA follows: TGTGCCAGCAGTGGAAGTGGCAATCAGCCCCAGCATTTT.

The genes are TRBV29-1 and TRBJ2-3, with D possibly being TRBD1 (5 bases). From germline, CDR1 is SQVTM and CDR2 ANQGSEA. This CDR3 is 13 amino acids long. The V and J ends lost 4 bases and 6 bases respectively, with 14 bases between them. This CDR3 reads CSVGQGLGDTQYF. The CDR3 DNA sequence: TGCAGCGTTGGTCAGGGCTTGGGGGATACGCAGTATTTT.

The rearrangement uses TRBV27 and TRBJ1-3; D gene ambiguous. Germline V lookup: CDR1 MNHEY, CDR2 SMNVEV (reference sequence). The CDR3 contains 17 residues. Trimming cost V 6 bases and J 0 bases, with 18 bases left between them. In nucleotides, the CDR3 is TGTGCCAGCAGCACCCTGGTAGGACGCAACTCTGGAAACACCATATATTTT. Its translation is CASSTLVGRNSGNTIYF.

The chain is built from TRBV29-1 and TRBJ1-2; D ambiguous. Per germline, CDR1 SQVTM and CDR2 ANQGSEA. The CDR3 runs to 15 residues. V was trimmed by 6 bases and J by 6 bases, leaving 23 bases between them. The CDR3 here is CSVQTRTSQMNGYTF. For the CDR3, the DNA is TGCAGCGTACAAACCCGGACGAGTCAGATGAATGGCTACACCTTC.

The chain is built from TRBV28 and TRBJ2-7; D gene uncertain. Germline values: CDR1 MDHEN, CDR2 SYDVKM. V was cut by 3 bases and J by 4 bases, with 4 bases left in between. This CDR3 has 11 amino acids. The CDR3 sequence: CASSFGYEQYF. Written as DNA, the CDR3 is TGTGCCAGCAGTTTCGGATACGAGCAGTACTTC.

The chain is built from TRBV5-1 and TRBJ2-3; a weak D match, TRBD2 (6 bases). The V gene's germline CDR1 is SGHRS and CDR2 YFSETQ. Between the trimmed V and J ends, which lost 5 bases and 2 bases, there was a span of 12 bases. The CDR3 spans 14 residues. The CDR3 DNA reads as TGCGCCAGCAGTCAGGAGGGTTACACAGATACGCAGTATTTT. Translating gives CASSQEGYTDTQYF. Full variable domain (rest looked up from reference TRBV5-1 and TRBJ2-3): KAGVTQTPRYLIKTRGQQVTLSCSPISGHRSVSWYQQTPGQGLQFLFEYFSETQRNKGNFPGRFSGRQFSNSRSEMNVSTLELGDSALYLCASSQEGYTDTQYFGPGTRLTVL.

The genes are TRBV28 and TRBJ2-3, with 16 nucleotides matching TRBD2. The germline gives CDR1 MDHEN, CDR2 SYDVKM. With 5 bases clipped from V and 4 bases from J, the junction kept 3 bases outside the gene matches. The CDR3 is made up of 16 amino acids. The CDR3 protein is CASSPGTSGRADTQYF. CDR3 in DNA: TGTGCCAGCAGTCCCGGGACTAGCGGGAGGGCAGATACGCAGTATTTT.

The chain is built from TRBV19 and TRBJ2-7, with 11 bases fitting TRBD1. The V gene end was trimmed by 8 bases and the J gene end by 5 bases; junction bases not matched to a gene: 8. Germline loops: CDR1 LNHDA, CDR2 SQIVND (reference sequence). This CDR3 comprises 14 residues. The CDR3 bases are TGTGCCAGTGCGTCGGACAGGGGGCAAAACGAGCAGTACTTC. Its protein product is CASASDRGQNEQYF.

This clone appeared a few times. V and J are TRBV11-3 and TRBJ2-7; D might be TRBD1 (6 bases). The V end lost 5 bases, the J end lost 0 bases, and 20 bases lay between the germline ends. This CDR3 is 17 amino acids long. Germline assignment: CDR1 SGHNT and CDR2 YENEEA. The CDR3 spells CASSPYPTGHSSYEQYF. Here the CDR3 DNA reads TGTGCCAGCAGCCCTTACCCCACAGGGCACAGCTCCTACGAGCAGTACTTC. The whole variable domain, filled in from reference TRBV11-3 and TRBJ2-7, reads EAGVVQSPRYKIIEKKQPVAFWCNPISGHNTLYWYLQNLGQGPELLIRYENEEAVDDSQLPKDRFSAERLKGVDSTLKIQPAELGDSAVYLCASSPYPTGHSSYEQYFGPGTRLTVT.

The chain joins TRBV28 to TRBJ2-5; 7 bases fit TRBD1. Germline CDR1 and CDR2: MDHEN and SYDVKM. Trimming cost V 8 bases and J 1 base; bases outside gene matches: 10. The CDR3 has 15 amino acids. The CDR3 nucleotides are TGTGCCAGCTCCTCAACCGGGACAGCCCAAGAGACCCAGTACTTC. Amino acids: CASSSTGTAQETQYF.

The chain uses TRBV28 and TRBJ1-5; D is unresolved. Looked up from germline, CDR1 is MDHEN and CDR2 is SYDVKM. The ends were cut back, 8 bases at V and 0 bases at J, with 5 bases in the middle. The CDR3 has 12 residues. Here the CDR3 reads CASQDSNQPQHF. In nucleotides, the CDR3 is TGTGCCAGCCAAGATAGCAATCAGCCCCAGCATTTT.

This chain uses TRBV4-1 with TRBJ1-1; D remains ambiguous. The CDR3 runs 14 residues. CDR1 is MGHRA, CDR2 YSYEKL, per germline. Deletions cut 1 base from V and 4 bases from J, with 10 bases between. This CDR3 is CASSQGARRTEAFF. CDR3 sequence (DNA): TGCGCCAGCAGCCAAGGTGCCCGACGCACTGAAGCTTTCTTT.

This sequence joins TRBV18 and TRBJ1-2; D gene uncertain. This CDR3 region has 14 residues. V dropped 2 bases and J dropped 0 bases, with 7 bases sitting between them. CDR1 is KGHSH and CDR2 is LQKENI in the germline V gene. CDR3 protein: CASSPGRSNYGYTF. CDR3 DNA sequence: TGTGCCAGCTCACCAGGCAGGTCTAACTATGGCTACACCTTC.

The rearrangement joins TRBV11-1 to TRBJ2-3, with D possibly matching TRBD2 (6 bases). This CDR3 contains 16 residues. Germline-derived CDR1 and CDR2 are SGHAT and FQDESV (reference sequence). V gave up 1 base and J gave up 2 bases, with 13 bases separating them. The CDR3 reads CASSLGAGPYTDTQYF. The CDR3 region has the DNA TGTGCCAGCAGCTTAGGGGCGGGACCCTACACAGATACGCAGTATTTT.

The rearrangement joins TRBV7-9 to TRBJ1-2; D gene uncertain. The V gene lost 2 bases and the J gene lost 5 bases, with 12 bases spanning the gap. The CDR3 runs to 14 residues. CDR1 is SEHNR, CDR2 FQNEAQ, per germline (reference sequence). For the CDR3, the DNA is TGTGCCAGCAGCTTATCAGGTTTGAGATATGGCTACACCTTC. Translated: CASSLSGLRYGYTF.

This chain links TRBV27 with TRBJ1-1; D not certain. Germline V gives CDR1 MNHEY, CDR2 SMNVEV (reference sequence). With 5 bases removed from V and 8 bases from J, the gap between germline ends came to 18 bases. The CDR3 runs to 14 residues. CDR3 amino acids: CASSTNWWSQEAFF. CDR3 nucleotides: TGTGCCAGCAGTACGAATTGGTGGAGTCAGGAAGCTTTCTTT.

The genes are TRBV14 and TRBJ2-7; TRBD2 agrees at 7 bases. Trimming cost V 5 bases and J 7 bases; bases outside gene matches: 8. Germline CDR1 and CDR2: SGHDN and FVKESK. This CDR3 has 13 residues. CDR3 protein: CASSYASGREQYF. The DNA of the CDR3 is TGTGCCAGCAGCTACGCTAGCGGCAGGGAGCAGTACTTC.

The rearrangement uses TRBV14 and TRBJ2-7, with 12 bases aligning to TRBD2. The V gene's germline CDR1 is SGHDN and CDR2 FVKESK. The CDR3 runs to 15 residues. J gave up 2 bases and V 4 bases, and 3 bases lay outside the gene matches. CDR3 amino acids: CASSPRLAGAYEQYF. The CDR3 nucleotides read TGTGCCAGCAGCCCCCGACTAGCGGGAGCCTACGAGCAGTACTTC. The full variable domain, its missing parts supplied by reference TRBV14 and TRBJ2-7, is EAGVTQFPSHSVIEKGQTVTLRCDPISGHDNLYWYRRVMGKEIKFLLHFVKESKQDESGMPNNRFLAERTGGTYSTLKVQPAELEDSGVYFCASSPRLAGAYEQYFGPGTRLTVT.

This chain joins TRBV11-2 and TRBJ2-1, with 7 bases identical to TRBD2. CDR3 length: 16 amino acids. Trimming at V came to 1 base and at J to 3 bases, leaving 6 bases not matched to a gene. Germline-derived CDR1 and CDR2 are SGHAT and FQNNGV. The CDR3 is CASSLGGLGLYNEQFF. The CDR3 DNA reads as TGTGCCAGCAGCTTAGGCGGACTAGGGCTCTACAATGAGCAGTTCTTC.

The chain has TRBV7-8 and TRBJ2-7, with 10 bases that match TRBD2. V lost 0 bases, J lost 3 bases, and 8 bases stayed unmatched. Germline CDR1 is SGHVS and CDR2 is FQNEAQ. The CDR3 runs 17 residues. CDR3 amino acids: CASSLAMTSGYYYEQYF. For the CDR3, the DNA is TGTGCCAGCAGCTTAGCGATGACTAGCGGGTATTACTACGAGCAGTACTTC.

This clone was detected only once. In DNA form, the CDR3 reads TGTGCTAGTGGTTCGCGTCCCACCTCCCCCACGGGGGAGACCCAGTACTTC. This gives the protein CASGSRPTSPTGETQYF. The chain uses TRBV12-5 and TRBJ2-5, with D tentatively TRBD2 (5 bases). The CDR3 length is 17 residues. V was trimmed by 4 bases and J by 5 bases, leaving 23 bases between them. Germline V lookup: CDR1 LGHNT, CDR2 FRNRAP.